Each of the 2 T cell receptor beta chains below was sequenced from the same sample in a study of quantifying T cell responses using KT2 cells. Study summary: TCR alpha and beta constant-region primers primed reverse transcription of RNA.

Each cDNA got a UMI-containing oligo ligated at its 3' end. An equimolar mix of RC1.1 and RC1.2 primed the beta chain across TRBC1 and TRBC2. TCRdb recomputed calls from the UMI-ligation and nested PCR reads with MiXCR, one row per CDR3 protein. Among approximately 41,000 distinct CDR3 sequences listed, about a sixth were seen once. The sequencing sample was made of PBMCs spiked with cells of the T cell clone KT2. These receptor sequences come from a human donor.

This clonotype appeared a few times. The V call is TRBV6-2 or TRBV6-3, the J call TRBJ1-3; D gene ambiguous. The CDR3 has 16 amino acids. Germline CDR1 reads MNHEY; CDR2 reads SVGEGT. Trimming stripped 0 bases from V and 4 bases from J, with 13 bases between. CDR3 sequence (DNA): TGTGCCAGCAGTTACTCGAGCGGGGTAGGAGGAAACACCATATATTTT. It is translated as CASSYSSGVGGNTIYF.

V gene TRBV2 combines with J gene TRBJ1-5, with 7 bases that match TRBD1. Germline V lookup: CDR1 SNHLY, CDR2 FYNNEI. The CDR3 sequence is 15 residues long. The V and J ends lost 4 bases and 3 bases, in that order; junction bases with no gene match: 6. The CDR3 sequence is CASSVVGGFNQPQHF. The CDR3 DNA follows: TGTGCCAGCAGTGTGGTAGGGGGCTTCAATCAGCCCCAGCATTTT.